The present entry profiles one T cell receptor beta chain with its context. The antigen is undetermined. The use of a sample-barcoded 5' primer and a J-beta primer mix characterized a second PCR of roughly 6 to 12 cycles. Every single cDNA molecule received a tag from a template-switch adaptor with 12 random nucleotides. TCRdb passed the 5' RACE reads through MiXCR, listing each CDR3 protein once. The table lists more than 500,000 distinct CDR3 sequences, about 27% of them singletons. The source of the sample is a study of blood T cells in healthy people across ages. Notes on the study in general: Roughly linear declines in TCR beta diversity per million T cells occurred with age.

V lost 0 bases, J lost 3 bases, and 8 bases stayed unmatched. From germline, CDR1 is DFQATT and CDR2 SNEGSKA (reference sequence). This CDR3 has 16 residues. The data were also submitted as part of a second study, on T cells of mothers and their children. According to that study: Compared with unrelated pairs, related mother-child pairs had slightly higher, non-significant overlap.

The chain employs TRBV20-1 and TRBJ2-7; 10 nucleotides line up with TRBD2. The source material was blood. The sequence was obtained from a boy younger than 10 in good health. CDR3 in DNA: TGCAGTGCTAGAGATGGTAGCGGGAGGACGGTCTACGAGCAGTACTTC. Encoded protein: CSARDGSGRTVYEQYF.